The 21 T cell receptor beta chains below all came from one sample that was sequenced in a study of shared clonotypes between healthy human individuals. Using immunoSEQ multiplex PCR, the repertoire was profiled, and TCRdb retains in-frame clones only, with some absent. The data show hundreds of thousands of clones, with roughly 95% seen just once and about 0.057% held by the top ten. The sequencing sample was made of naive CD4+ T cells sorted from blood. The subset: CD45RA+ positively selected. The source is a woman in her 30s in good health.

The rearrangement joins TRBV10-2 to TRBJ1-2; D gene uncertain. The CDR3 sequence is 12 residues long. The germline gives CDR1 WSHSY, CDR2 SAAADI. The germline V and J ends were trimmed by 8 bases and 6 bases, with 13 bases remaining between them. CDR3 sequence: CASGKEGNGYTF. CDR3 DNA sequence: TGCGCCAGCGGAAAAGAAGGAAATGGCTACACCTTC.

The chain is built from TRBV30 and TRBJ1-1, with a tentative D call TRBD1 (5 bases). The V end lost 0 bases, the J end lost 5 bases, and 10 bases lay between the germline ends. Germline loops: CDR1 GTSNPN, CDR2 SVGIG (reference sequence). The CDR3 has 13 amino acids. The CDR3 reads CAWSVLRATEAFF. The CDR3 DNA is TGTGCCTGGAGTGTACTCAGGGCGACTGAAGCTTTCTTT.

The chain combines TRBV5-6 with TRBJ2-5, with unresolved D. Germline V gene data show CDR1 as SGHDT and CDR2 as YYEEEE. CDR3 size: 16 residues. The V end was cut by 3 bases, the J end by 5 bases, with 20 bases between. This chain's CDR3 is CASSWIGSGTRETQYF. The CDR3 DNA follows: TGTGCCAGCAGCTGGATAGGTTCAGGCACCCGGGAGACCCAGTACTTC.

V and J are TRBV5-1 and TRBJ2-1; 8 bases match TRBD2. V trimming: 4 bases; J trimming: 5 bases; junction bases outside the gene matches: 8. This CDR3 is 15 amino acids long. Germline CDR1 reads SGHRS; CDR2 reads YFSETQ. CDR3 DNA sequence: TGCGCCAGCAGCAGGCCTAGCGGGTCGAACAATGAGCAGTTCTTC. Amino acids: CASSRPSGSNNEQFF.

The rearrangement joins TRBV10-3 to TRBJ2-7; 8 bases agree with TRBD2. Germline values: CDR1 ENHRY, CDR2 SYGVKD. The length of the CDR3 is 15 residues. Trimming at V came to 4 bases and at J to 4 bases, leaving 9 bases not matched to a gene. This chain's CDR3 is CAISVYSGSHYEQYF. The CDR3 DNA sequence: TGTGCCATCAGTGTATACAGCGGGAGCCATTACGAGCAGTACTTC.

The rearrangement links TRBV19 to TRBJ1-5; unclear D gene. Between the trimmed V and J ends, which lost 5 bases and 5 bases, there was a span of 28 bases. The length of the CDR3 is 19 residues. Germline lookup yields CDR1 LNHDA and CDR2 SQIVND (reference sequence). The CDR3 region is CASSLTPVQSLTTYQPQHF. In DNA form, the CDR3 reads TGTGCCAGTAGTCTTACCCCTGTTCAGTCTCTAACTACTTATCAGCCCCAGCATTTT.

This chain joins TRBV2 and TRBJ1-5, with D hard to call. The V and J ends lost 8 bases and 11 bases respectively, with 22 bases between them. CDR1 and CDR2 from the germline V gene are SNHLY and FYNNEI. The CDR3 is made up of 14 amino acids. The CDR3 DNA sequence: TGTGCCAGCGGGGTCAGTTTATTGTCAGCGTCCCAGCATTTT. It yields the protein CASGVSLLSASQHF.

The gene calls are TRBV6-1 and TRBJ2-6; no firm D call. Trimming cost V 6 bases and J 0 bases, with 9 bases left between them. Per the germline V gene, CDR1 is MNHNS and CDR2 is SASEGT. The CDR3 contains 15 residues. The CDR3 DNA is TGTGCCAGCAGGGAACGCAGCTCTGGGGCCAACGTCCTGACTTTC. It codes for CASRERSSGANVLTF.

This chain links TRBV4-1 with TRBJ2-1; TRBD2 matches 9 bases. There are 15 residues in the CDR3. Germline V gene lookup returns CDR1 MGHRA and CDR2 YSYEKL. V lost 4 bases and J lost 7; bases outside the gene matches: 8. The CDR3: CASSRLLLAGNEQFF. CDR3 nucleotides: TGCGCCAGCAGCCGCCTCTTGCTAGCGGGAAATGAGCAGTTCTTC.

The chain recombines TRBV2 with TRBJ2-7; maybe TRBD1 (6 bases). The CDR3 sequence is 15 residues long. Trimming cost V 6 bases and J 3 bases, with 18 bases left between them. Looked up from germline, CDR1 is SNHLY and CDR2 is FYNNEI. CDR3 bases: TGTGCCAGCAGAAAAGCCGGGACAAAGGTCTACGAGCAGTACTTC. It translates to CASRKAGTKVYEQYF. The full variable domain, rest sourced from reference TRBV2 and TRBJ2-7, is EPEVTQTPSHQVTQMGQEVILRCVPISNHLYFYWYRQILGQKVEFLVSFYNNEISEKSEIFDDQFSVERPDGSNFTLKIRSTKLEDSAMYFCASRKAGTKVYEQYFGPGTRLTVT.

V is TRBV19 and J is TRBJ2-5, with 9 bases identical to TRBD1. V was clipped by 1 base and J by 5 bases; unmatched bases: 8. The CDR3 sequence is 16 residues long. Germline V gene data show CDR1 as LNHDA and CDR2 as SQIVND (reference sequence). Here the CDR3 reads CASSIVAGQGRETQYF. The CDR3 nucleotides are TGTGCCAGTAGTATAGTTGCCGGACAGGGGCGTGAGACCCAGTACTTC.

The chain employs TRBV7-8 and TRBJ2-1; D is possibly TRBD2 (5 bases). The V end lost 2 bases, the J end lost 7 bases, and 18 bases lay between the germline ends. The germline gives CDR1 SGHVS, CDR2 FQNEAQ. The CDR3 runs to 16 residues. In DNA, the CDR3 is TGTGCCAGCAGCTTAATTGTCGCGGTGGAGCGGAATGAGCAGTTCTTC. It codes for CASSLIVAVERNEQFF.

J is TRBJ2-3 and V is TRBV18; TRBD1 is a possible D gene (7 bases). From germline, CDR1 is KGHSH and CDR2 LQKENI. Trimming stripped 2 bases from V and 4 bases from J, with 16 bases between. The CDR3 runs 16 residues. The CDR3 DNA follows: TGTGCCAGCTCACCAAGCTCCACAGGGGAGGCAGATACGCAGTATTTT. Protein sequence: CASSPSSTGEADTQYF. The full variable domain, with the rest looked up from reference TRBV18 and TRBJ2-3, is NAGVMQNPRHLVRRRGQEARLRCSPMKGHSHVYWYRQLPEEGLKFMVYLQKENIIDESGMPKERFSAEFPKEGPSILRIQQVVRGDSAAYFCASSPSSTGEADTQYFGPGTRLTVL.

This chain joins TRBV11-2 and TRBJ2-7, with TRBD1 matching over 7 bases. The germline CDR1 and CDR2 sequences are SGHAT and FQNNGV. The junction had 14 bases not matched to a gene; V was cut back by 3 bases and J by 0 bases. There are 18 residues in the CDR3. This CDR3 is CASSFQAGGTTTSYEQYF. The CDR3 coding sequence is TGTGCCAGCAGCTTCCAGGCAGGGGGAACGACCACCTCCTACGAGCAGTACTTC.

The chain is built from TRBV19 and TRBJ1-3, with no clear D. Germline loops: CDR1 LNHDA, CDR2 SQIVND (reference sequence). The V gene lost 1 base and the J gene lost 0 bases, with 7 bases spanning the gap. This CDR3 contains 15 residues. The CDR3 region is CASSIGEHSGNTIYF. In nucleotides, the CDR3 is TGTGCCAGTAGTATAGGGGAGCACTCTGGAAACACCATATATTTT. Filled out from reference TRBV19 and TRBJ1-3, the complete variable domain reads DGGITQSPKYLFRKEGQNVTLSCEQNLNHDAMYWYRQDPGQGLRLIYYSQIVNDFQKGDIAEGYSVSREKKESFPLTVTSAQKNPTAFYLCASSIGEHSGNTIYFGEGSWLTVV.

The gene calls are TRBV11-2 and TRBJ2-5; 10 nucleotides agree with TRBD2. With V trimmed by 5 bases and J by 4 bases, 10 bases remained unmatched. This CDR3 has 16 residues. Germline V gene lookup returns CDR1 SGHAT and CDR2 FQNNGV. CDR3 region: CASSPGLAETLETQYF. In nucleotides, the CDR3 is TGTGCCAGCAGCCCCGGACTAGCGGAGACCCTAGAGACCCAGTACTTC.

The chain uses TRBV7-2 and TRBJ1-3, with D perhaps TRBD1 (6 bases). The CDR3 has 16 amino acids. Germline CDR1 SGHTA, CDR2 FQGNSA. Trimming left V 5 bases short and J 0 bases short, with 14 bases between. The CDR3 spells CASSAGQPGSGNTIYF. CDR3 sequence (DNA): TGTGCCAGCAGCGCCGGACAGCCCGGCTCTGGAAACACCATATATTTT.

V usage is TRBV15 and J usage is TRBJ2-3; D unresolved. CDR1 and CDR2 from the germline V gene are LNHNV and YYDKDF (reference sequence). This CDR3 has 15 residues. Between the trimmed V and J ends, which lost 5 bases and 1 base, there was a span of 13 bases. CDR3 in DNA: TGTGCCACCAGCCCCCAGGAGACGGGCACAGATACGCAGTATTTT. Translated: CATSPQETGTDTQYF.

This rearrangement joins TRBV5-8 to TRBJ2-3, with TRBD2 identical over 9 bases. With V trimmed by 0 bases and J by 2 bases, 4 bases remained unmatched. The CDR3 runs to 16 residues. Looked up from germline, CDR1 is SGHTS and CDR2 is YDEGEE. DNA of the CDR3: TGTGCCAGCAGCTTGGCTAGCGGGACCTACACAGATACGCAGTATTTT. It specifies CASSLASGTYTDTQYF.

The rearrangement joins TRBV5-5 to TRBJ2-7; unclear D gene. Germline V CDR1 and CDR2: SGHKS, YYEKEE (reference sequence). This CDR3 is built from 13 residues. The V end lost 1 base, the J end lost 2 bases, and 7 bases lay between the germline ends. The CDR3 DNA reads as TGTGCCAGCAGCTTGCTCGGCCCCTACGAGCAGTACTTC. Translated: CASSLLGPYEQYF.

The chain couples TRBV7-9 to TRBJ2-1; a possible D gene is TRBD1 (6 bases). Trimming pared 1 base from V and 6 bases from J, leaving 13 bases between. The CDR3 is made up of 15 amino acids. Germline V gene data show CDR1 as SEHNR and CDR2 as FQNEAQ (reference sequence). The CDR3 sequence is CASSLGGTGRNEQFF. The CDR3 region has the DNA TGTGCCAGCAGCTTAGGGGGCACAGGGCGCAATGAGCAGTTCTTC.